The clone carrying this TCR beta chain has only one observation. This entry is derived from a study of blood T cell repertoires in COVID-19. Overall study context: Spain, Italy and the United States supplied samples that represented acute and convalescent COVID-19.

Authors' analysis steps: Reference gene primer amplification in the assay estimated nucleated cell counts. Assay: immunoSEQ multiplex PCR; the TCRdb copy retains only in-frame clones and omits some. V, J and clone size were drawn from that table, and D and trimming were deduced from the DNA. Counted here are roughly 330,000 clones, approximately 85% occurring once; the ten biggest clones make up about 1.6%. With 6 bases removed from V and 5 bases from J, the gap between germline ends came to 14 bases. The CDR3 sequence is 15 residues long. Germline CDR1 MRHNA, CDR2 SNTAGT. J is TRBJ1-6 and V is TRBV6-4; possibly TRBD1 for D (5 bases). Sequencing was carried out using peripheral blood. The sequence was collected from a woman aged 45-65 years with acute or convalescent COVID-19. The CDR3 region has the DNA TGTGCCAGCAGCCCTGACAGAATGAATAATTCACCCCTCCACTTT. Its protein product is CASSPDRMNNSPLHF.